This T cell receptor beta chain was retrieved from a study of blood T cell repertoires in COVID-19. Using immunoSEQ multiplex PCR, the repertoire was profiled, and TCRdb retains in-frame clones only, with some absent. The sample lists about 250,000 clones; 65% to 90% were seen once. Individuals aged about 18 to 89 years were recruited from approximately 24 US areas. This CDR3 is 13 amino acids long. From germline, CDR1 is SGHAT and CDR2 FQNNGV. V was pared by 5 bases and J by 8 bases, with 4 bases of the junction left unmatched. Sample: PBMCs or T cells enriched from blood (not recorded which). The chain has TRBV11-2 and TRBJ1-2; 11 positions agree with TRBD1. This sequence was found in a woman aged 45-60 years with acute COVID-19. This CDR3 reads CASSQDRGQGYTF. CDR3 nucleotides: TGTGCCAGCAGCCAGGACAGGGGGCAGGGCTACACCTTC.